These 5 T cell receptor beta chains came from one sample sequenced in a study of CD8 T cells in ankylosing spondylitis. TCRdb reprocessed the 5' RACE reads with MiXCR, giving one entry per CDR3 protein. The sample has about 240,000 distinct CDR3 sequences; 7.5% to 9% are singletons. Sequenced sample: blood, either unsorted or a sorted T cell fraction (not recorded which). Receptors were obtained from a male donor with ankylosing spondylitis or in good health (not recorded which).

Many counts were recorded for this clonotype. The genes are TRBV12-3 or TRBV12-4 and TRBJ2-7, with D possibly matching TRBD2 (6 bases). V gave up 5 bases and J gave up 0 bases, with 11 bases separating them. This CDR3 has 14 residues. DNA of the CDR3: TGTGCCAGCAGTGCCAGACTAGTCTCCTACGAGCAGTACTTC. Protein product: CASSARLVSYEQYF.

This clonotype was recorded only once. A much more abundant neighbour one base away suggests this may be a read error. This chain links TRBV24-1 with TRBJ2-2; 8 positions agree with TRBD1. This CDR3 is built from 16 residues. Looked up from germline, CDR1 is KGHDR and CDR2 is SFDVKD. CDR3 amino acids: CATSDPGQGNTGEMFF. The CDR3 coding sequence is TGTGCCACCAGTGACCCCGGACAGGGAAACACCGGGGAGATGTTTTTT.

This clonotype was seen repeatedly, ten times or more. V gene TRBV7-2 combines with J gene TRBJ1-6, with TRBD1 as a possible D gene (5 bases). The CDR3 contains 14 residues. Trimming stripped 6 bases from V and 8 bases from J, with 14 bases between. Germline assignment: CDR1 SGHTA and CDR2 FQGNSA. The CDR3 here is CASSFRVTDSPLHF. CDR3 DNA: TGTGCCAGCAGTTTCAGGGTGACGGATTCACCCCTCCACTTT.

This clonotype was seen at least ten times. The genes are TRBV5-1 and TRBJ2-5, with D unresolved. Germline CDR1 reads SGHRS; CDR2 reads YFSETQ. The CDR3 runs 16 residues. Trimming cost V 0 bases and J 1 base, with 13 bases left between them. Here the CDR3 DNA reads TGCGCCAGCAGCTTGGAAGGTAGTTATGGCCAAGAGACCCAGTACTTC. Amino acids: CASSLEGSYGQETQYF.

This clonotype was seen at least ten times. The CDR3 region has the DNA TGCAGTGCGACGGCGGGTGTATATCGGAACACTGAAGCTTTCTTT. It specifies CSATAGVYRNTEAFF. J is TRBJ1-1 and V is TRBV20-1, with D unclear. Per germline, CDR1 DFQATT and CDR2 SNEGSKA (reference sequence). This CDR3 contains 15 residues. V shed 6 bases and J shed 1 base, with 18 bases lying between them.